The 15 T cell receptor beta chains given below trace back to one sample, sequenced in a study of blood T cell repertoires in COVID-19. Produced via immunoSEQ multiplex PCR; TCRdb's table is partial and in-frame only. The repertoire includes more than 200,000 clones, more than 80% of them detected once, and less than 3.5% sits in the top ten. Sequencing input: peripheral blood. The receptor source for this set is a man aged 25-40 years with COVID-19, enrolled during active disease.

The rearrangement joins TRBV7-9 to TRBJ1-6; D might be TRBD1 (6 bases). The CDR3 consists of 14 residues. V lost 0 bases to trimming and J lost 9 bases, with 9 bases between them. Germline lookup yields CDR1 SEHNR and CDR2 FQNEAQ (reference sequence). CDR3 protein: CASSLAYRVSPLHF. CDR3 nucleotide sequence: TGTGCCAGCAGCTTAGCTTACAGGGTTTCACCCCTCCACTTT.

The chain couples TRBV28 to TRBJ1-1; the D is unclear. Between the trimmed V and J ends, which lost 3 bases and 4 bases, there was a span of 15 bases. Germline V CDR1 and CDR2: MDHEN, SYDVKM. The CDR3 has 15 residues. CDR3 region: CASSLGRASGTEAFF. The DNA of the CDR3 is TGTGCCAGCAGTTTGGGGAGGGCGTCGGGCACTGAAGCTTTCTTT.

The V gene is TRBV14, the J gene TRBJ1-5, with D tentatively TRBD1 (5 bases). The germline CDR1 and CDR2 sequences are SGHDN and FVKESK. V was cut by 4 bases and J by 6 bases, with 13 bases left in between. The CDR3 is 14 amino acids. This CDR3 reads CASSRGGSGQPQHF. The CDR3 DNA reads as TGTGCCAGCAGCCGCGGGGGAAGTGGTCAGCCCCAGCATTTT.

The V call is TRBV18, the J call TRBJ1-2; a possible D gene is TRBD1 (5 bases). Germline V gene lookup returns CDR1 KGHSH and CDR2 LQKENI. This CDR3 spans 14 amino acids. Trimming stripped 2 bases from V and 4 bases from J, with 11 bases between. The CDR3 coding sequence is TGTGCCAGCTCACCAGCGGGGGACGGCTATGGCTACACCTTC. It translates to CASSPAGDGYGYTF.

The genes are TRBV10-3 and TRBJ1-5; D may be TRBD1 (6 bases). With 10 bases removed from V and 3 bases from J, the gap between germline ends came to 13 bases. Germline V lookup: CDR1 ENHRY, CDR2 SYGVKD. CDR3 length: 13 residues. Here the CDR3 reads CATNRDINQPQHF. CDR3 coding DNA: TGTGCCACGAACCGGGACATCAATCAGCCCCAGCATTTT.

This clone was counted between two and nine times. The chain links TRBV7-2 to TRBJ1-1; 8 bases are shared with TRBD1. CDR1 is SGHTA, CDR2 FQGNSA, per germline. The junction had 9 bases not matched to a gene; V was cut back by 5 bases and J by 1 base. The CDR3 loop spans 16 amino acids. CDR3 loop: CASSTRPGTGNTEAFF. DNA for the CDR3: TGTGCCAGCAGCACGCGTCCCGGGACAGGGAACACTGAAGCTTTCTTT.

V usage is TRBV20-1 and J usage is TRBJ2-3; TRBD2 matches at 13 bases. With V trimmed by 6 bases and J by 7 bases, 10 bases remained unmatched. CDR3 length: 15 residues. CDR1 is DFQATT and CDR2 is SNEGSKA in the germline V gene (reference sequence). The CDR3 DNA follows: TGCAGTGCCAGTACTAGCGGGAGGGCATTTAATACGCAGTATTTT. As protein: CSASTSGRAFNTQYF.

CDR3 DNA sequence: TGTGCCAGCAGTTACTTGCTTTGGGACAGCCCCTATAGCAATCAGCCCCAGCATTTT. It is translated as CASSYLLWDSPYSNQPQHF. The rearrangement uses TRBV6-2 or TRBV6-3 and TRBJ1-5, with 7 bases fitting TRBD1. J was trimmed by 0 bases and V by 1 base; bases with no gene match: 12. Germline V CDR1 and CDR2: MNHEY, SVGEGT. The CDR3 totals 19 residues.

V is TRBV4-3 and J is TRBJ1-1; 7 nucleotides match TRBD1. Germline CDR1 is LGHNA and CDR2 is YSLEER. J gave up 4 bases and V 1 base, and 6 bases lay outside the gene matches. The CDR3 is 15 amino acids. CDR3 coding DNA: TGCGCCAGCAGCCAAGTCTCACAGGGGAGCACTGAAGCTTTCTTT. It translates to CASSQVSQGSTEAFF.

This rearrangement joins TRBV7-2 to TRBJ2-4, with 8 positions matching TRBD1. The CDR3 runs to 16 residues. The V and J ends lost 0 bases and 1 base, in that order; junction bases with no gene match: 2. Germline CDR1 reads SGHTA; CDR2 reads FQGNSA. This CDR3 is CASSLARQGAKNIQYF. The CDR3 bases are TGTGCCAGCAGCTTAGCCCGACAGGGGGCCAAAAACATTCAGTACTTC.

The rearrangement uses TRBV7-9 and TRBJ2-1, with 10 bases lining up with TRBD2. The germline CDR1 and CDR2 sequences are SEHNR and FQNEAQ (reference sequence). This CDR3 is 18 amino acids long. J lost 3 bases, V lost 2 bases, and 10 bases had no gene match. The CDR3 protein is CASSLLFLAGGGYNEQFF. In DNA form, the CDR3 reads TGTGCCAGCAGCTTACTCTTTTTAGCGGGGGGAGGCTACAATGAGCAGTTCTTC.

This chain joins TRBV5-1 and TRBJ1-3; D gene ambiguous. The CDR3 length is 16 residues. V was clipped by 0 bases and J by 0 bases, with 10 bases between them. CDR1 is SGHRS and CDR2 is YFSETQ in the germline V gene. CDR3 bases: TGCGCCAGCAGCTTGGACTTCTCCGTCTCTGGAAACACCATATATTTT. It specifies CASSLDFSVSGNTIYF.

The chain has TRBV19 and TRBJ1-5; D uncertain. The CDR3 totals 16 residues. V was shortened by 6 bases and J by 3 bases, with 18 bases between the two germline ends. Germline CDR1 LNHDA, CDR2 SQIVND (reference sequence). In DNA form, the CDR3 reads TGTGCCAGTAGAACAGCCAACCCGATATCCAATCAGCCCCAGCATTTT. The encoded protein is CASRTANPISNQPQHF.

The chain couples TRBV28 to TRBJ1-5; 8 nucleotides line up with TRBD1. Trimming at V came to 6 bases and at J to 6 bases, leaving 7 bases not matched to a gene. Germline CDR1 MDHEN, CDR2 SYDVKM. The CDR3 sequence is 14 residues long. CDR3 nucleotide sequence: TGTGCCAGCAGACCGGACAGGGCGCTTCAGCCCCAGCATTTT. Amino acid sequence: CASRPDRALQPQHF.

This clone was seen just once. This chain connects TRBV5-1 to TRBJ2-1; possibly TRBD2 for D (7 bases). V lost 2 bases and J 8 bases, leaving 14 bases between the germline ends. CDR1 is SGHRS and CDR2 is YFSETQ in the germline V gene. The CDR3 spans 14 residues. The CDR3 sequence is CASSFGGPEDEQFF. The CDR3 DNA sequence: TGCGCCAGCAGCTTCGGGGGGCCGGAGGATGAGCAGTTCTTC.